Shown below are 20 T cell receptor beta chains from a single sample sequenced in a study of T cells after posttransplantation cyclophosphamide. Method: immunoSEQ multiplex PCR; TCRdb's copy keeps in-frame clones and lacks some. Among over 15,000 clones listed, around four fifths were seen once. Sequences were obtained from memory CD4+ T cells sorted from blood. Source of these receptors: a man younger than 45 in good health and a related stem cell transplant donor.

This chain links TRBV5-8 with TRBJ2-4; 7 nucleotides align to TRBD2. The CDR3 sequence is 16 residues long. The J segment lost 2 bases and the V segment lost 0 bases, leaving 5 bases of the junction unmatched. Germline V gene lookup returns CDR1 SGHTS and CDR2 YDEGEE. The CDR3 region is CASSLDGGGTKNIQYF. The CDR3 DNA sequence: TGTGCCAGCAGCTTGGACGGGGGAGGGACCAAAAACATTCAGTACTTC. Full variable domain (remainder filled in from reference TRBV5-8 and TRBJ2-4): EAGVTQSPTHLIKTRGQQATLRCSPISGHTSVYWYQQALGLGLQFLLWYDEGEERNRGNFPPRFSGRQFPNYSSELNVNALELEDSALYLCASSLDGGGTKNIQYFGAGTRLSVL.

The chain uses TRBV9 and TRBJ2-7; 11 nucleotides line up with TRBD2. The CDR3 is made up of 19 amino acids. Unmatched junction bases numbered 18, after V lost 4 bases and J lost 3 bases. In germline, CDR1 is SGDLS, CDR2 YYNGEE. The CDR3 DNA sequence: TGTGCCAGCAGCCCCCACCCCAGGCTAGCGGGGGGAACTATCTACGAGCAGTACTTC. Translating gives CASSPHPRLAGGTIYEQYF.

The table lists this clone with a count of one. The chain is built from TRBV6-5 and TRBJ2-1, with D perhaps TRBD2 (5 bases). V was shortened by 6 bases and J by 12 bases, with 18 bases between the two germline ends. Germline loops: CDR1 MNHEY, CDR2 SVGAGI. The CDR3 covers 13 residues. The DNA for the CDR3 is TGTGCCAGCAGAACGGCCCTCAACGAGGGGCAGTTCTTC. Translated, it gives CASRTALNEGQFF.

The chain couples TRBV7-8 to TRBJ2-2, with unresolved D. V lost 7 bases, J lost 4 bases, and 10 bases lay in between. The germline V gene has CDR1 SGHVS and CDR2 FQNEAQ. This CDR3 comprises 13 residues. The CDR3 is CASTSRSTGELFF. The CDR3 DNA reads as TGTGCCAGCACCTCCCGTTCCACCGGGGAGCTGTTTTTT.

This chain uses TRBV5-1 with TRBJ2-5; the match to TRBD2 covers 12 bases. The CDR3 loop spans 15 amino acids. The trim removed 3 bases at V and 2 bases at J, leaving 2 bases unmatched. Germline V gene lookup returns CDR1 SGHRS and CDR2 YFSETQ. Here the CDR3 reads CASSSGLAGQETQYF. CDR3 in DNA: TGCGCCAGCAGCTCAGGACTAGCGGGACAAGAGACCCAGTACTTC.

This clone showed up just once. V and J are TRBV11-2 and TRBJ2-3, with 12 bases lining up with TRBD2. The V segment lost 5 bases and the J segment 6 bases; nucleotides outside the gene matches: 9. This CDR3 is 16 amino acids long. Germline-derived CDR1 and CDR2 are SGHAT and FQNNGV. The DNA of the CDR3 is TGTGCCAGCAGCCAGCAACTAGCGGGGGGTGGGGATACGCAGTATTTT. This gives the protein CASSQQLAGGGDTQYF.

The chain's CDR3 is CASSLYSEQYF. As DNA, the CDR3 is TGTGCCAGCAGCTTATACAGCGAGCAGTACTTC. The rearrangement uses TRBV7-9 and TRBJ2-7; D is undetermined. Per germline, CDR1 SEHNR and CDR2 FQNEAQ (reference sequence). The CDR3 is 11 amino acids. Trimming stripped 2 bases from V and 6 bases from J, with 5 bases between.

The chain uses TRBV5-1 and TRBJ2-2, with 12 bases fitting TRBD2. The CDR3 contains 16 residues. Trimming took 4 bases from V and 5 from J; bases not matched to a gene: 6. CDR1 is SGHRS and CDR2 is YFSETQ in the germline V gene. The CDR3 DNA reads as TGCGCCAGCAGCAGGCCGACTAGCGGGGGTACCGGGGAGCTGTTTTTT. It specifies CASSRPTSGGTGELFF. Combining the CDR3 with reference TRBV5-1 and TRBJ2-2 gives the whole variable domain KAGVTQTPRYLIKTRGQQVTLSCSPISGHRSVSWYQQTPGQGLQFLFEYFSETQRNKGNFPGRFSGRQFSNSRSEMNVSTLELGDSALYLCASSRPTSGGTGELFFGEGSRLTVL.

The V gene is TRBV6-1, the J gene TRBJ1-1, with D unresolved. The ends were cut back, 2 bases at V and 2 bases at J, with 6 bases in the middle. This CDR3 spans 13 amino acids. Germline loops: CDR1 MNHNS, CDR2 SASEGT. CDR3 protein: CASSENLNTEAFF. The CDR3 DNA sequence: TGTGCCAGCAGTGAAAACCTAAACACTGAAGCTTTCTTT.

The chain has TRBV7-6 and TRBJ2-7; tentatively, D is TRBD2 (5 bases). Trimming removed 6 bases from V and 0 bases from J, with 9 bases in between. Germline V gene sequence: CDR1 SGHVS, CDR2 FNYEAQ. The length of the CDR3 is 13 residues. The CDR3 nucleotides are TGTGCCAGCAGGGCGGGTCCCTCCTACGAGCAGTACTTC. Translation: CASRAGPSYEQYF. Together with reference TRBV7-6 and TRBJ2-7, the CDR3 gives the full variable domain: GAGVSQSPRYKVTKRGQDVALRCDPISGHVSLYWYRQALGQGPEFLTYFNYEAQQDKSGLPNDRFSAERPEGSISTLTIQRTEQRDSAMYRCASRAGPSYEQYFGPGTRLTVT.

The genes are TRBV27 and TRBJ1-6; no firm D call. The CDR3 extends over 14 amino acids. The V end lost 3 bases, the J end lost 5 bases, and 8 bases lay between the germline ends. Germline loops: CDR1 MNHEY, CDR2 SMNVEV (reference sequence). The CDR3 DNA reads TGTGCCAGCAGTTTTAGAGGGAATAATTCACCCCTCCACTTT. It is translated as CASSFRGNNSPLHF.

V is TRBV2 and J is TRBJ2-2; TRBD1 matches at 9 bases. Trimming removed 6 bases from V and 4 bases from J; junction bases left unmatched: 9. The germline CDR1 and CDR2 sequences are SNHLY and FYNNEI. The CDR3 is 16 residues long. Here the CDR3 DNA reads TGTGCCAGCAGCGAATTATGGGACAGGGCCACCGGGGAGCTGTTTTTT. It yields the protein CASSELWDRATGELFF.

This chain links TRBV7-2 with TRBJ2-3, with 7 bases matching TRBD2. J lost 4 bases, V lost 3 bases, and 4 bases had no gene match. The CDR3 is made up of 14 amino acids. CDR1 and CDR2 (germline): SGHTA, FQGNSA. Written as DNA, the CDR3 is TGTGCCAGCAGCTTGACTAGCTGGGCAGATACGCAGTATTTT. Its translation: CASSLTSWADTQYF.

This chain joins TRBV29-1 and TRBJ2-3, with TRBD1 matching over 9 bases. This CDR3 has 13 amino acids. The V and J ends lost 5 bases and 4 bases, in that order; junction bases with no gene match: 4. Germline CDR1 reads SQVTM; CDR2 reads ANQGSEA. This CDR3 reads CSVRTGVADTQYF. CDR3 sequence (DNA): TGCAGCGTTAGGACAGGGGTTGCAGATACGCAGTATTTT.

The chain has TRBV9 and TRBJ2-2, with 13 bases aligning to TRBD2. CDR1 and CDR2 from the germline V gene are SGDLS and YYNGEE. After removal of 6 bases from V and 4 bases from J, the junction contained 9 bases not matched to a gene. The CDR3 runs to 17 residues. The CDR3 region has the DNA TGTGCCAGCACACCGACTAGCGGGGGGAGGGGCACCGGGGAGCTGTTTTTT. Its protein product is CASTPTSGGRGTGELFF.

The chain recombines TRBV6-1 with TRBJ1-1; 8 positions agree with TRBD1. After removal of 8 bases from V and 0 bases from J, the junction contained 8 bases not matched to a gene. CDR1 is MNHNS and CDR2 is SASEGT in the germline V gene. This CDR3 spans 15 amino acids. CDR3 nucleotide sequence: TGTGCCAGCCTAGGCCGACAGGGGTTGAACACTGAAGCTTTCTTT. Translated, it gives CASLGRQGLNTEAFF.

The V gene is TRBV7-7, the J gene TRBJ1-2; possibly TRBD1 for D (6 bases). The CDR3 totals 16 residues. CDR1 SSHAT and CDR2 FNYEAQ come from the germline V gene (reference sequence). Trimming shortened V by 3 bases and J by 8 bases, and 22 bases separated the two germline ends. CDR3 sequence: CASSFRQVTGSLGYTF. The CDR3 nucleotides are TGTGCCAGCAGCTTTCGACAGGTAACTGGCTCTCTGGGCTACACCTTC.

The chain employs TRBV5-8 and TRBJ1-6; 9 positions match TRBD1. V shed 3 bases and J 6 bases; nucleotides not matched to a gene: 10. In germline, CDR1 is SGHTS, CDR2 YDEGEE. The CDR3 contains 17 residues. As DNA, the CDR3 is TGTGCCAGCAGCTCGATGGGGACAGGGAGTGGTAATTCACCCCTCCACTTT. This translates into CASSSMGTGSGNSPLHF.

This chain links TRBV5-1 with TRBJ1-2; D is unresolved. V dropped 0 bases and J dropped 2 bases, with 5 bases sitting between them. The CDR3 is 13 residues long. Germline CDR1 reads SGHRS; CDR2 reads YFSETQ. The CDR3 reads CASSLGGNYGYTF. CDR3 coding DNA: TGCGCCAGCAGCTTGGGAGGAAACTATGGCTACACCTTC.

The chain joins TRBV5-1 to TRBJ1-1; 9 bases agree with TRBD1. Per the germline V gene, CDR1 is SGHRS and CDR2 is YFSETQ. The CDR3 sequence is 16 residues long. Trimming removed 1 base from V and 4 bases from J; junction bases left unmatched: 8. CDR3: CASSLSAQGASTEAFF. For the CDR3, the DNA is TGCGCCAGCAGCTTGTCCGCACAGGGGGCAAGCACTGAAGCTTTCTTT.